Listed here are 4 T cell receptor beta chains from one sample, sequenced in a study of cytomegalovirus exposure and HLA in healthy donors (dated by TCRdb to between 2016 and 2019). The method behind the library was the immunoSEQ multiplex PCR assay. A mixture of 60 forward primers for TCR Vbeta segments and 13 reverse primers for TCR Jbeta segments was used in the multiplex PCR. The clones in this table, taken by TCRdb from immuneACCESS, are in-frame only. Not every clone is retained; where verified, under half of the shortfall comes from an unresolved V gene, and the cause of the rest is unknown. The sample's clone listing holds about 140,000 clones. The leading ten clones occupy under 2.5% of the sample. The source material was PBMCs. These receptors were collected from a woman in her late teens or twenties in good health and CMV-seronegative.

The CDR3 spells CAWVSGTATYEQYF. Written as DNA, the CDR3 is TGTGCCTGGGTATCCGGGACAGCCACCTACGAGCAGTACTTC. The chain uses TRBV30 and TRBJ2-5; TRBD1 aligns across 7 bases. The last part of the DNA fits TRBJ2-7 better; the J call may be wrong. In germline, CDR1 is GTSNPN, CDR2 SVGIG (reference sequence). The CDR3 is made up of 14 amino acids.

J is TRBJ2-5 and V is TRBV4-1, with D unresolved. The germline V and J ends were trimmed by 2 bases and 4 bases, with 11 bases remaining between them. The CDR3 covers 14 residues. Germline CDR1 MGHRA, CDR2 YSYEKL. The CDR3 DNA is TGCGCCAGCAGCCAATCCGTCCGAGGAGAGACCCAGTACTTC. Its translation: CASSQSVRGETQYF.

The rearrangement uses TRBV15 and TRBJ2-3, with TRBD2 as a possible D gene (6 bases). Trimming stripped 0 bases from V and 4 bases from J, with 14 bases between. The CDR3 sequence is 16 residues long. The germline V gene has CDR1 LNHNV and CDR2 YYDKDF (reference sequence). The CDR3 here is CATSREGLGWADTQYF. In nucleotides, the CDR3 is TGTGCCACCAGCAGAGAGGGACTGGGGTGGGCAGATACGCAGTATTTT.

This chain uses TRBV4-1 with TRBJ2-3; 9 nucleotides match TRBD2. The CDR3 runs to 15 residues. Germline loops: CDR1 MGHRA, CDR2 YSYEKL. The ends lost 4 bases at V and 6 bases at J; junction bases unmatched: 8. CDR3 amino acids: CASSPLSGSRDTQYF. The CDR3 DNA is TGCGCCAGCAGCCCACTTAGCGGGAGTAGGGATACGCAGTATTTT.